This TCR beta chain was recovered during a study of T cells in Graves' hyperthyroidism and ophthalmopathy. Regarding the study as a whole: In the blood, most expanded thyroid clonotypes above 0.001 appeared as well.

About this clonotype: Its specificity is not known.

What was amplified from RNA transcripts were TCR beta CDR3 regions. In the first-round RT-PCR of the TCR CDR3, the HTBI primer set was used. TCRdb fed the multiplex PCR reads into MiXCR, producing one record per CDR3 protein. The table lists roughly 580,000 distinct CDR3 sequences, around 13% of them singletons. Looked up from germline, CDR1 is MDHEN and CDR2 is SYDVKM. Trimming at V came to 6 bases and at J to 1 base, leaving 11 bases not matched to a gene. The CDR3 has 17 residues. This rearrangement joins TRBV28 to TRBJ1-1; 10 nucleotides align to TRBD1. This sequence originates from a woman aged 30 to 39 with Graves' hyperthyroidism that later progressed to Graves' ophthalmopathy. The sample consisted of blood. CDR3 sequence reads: CASRPTGGGSRNTEAFF. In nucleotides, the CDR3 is TGTGCCAGCAGGCCGACAGGGGGCGGCTCAAGGAACACTGAAGCTTTCTTT.